The source of this T cell receptor beta chain is a study of regulatory T cells in long-lasting Graves disease. Overall study findings and caveats: Persistent disease preferred TRBV28, TRBJ1-2 and TRBJ2-5. With a small sample size, accuracy may have been reduced.

Libraries of TCR beta came from iRepertoire HTBI primers plus Arm-PCR of CDR3 regions. TCRdb itself ran the multiplex PCR reads through MiXCR, one entry per CDR3 protein. There are fewer than 650,000 distinct CDR3 sequences in the sample; approximately 15% occur only once, and 18% lies in the top ten. The germline gives CDR1 LGHDT, CDR2 YNNKEL (reference sequence). The V and J ends lost 4 bases and 8 bases, in that order; junction bases with no gene match: 8. The CDR3 totals 16 residues. Stated time point: newly diagnosed GD, antithyroid drugs for less than 3 months. PBMC-derived RNA was used for the TCR library. Clinicians diagnosed Graves' disease using American Thyroid Association guidelines. This clonotype was detected only a few times. Its antigen remains unidentified. Separately, the same data were catalogued under a study of T cells in Graves' hyperthyroidism and ophthalmopathy. According to that study: The primer set for the first-round RT-PCR of the TCR CDR3 was HTBI.

The genes are TRBV3-1 and TRBJ1-4, with 12 bases matching TRBD1. The sample was peripheral blood mononuclear cells (PBMCs), taken at new diagnosis, from a patient treated with antithyroid drugs. This clonotype originated in a woman aged 30 to 39 with Graves disease. CDR3 sequence reads: CASSRRVGTGGEKLFF. CDR3 bases: TGTGCCAGCAGCCGACGGGTTGGGACAGGGGGCGAAAAACTGTTTTTT.